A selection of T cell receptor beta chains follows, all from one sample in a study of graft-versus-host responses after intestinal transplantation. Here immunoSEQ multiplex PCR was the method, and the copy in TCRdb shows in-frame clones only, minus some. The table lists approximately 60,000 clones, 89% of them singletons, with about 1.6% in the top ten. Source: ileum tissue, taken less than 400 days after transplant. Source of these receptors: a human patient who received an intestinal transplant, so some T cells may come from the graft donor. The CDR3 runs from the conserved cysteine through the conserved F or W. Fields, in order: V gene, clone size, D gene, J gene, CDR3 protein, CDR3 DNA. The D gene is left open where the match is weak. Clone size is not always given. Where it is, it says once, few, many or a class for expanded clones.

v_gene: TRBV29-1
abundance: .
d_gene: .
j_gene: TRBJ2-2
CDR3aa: CSVDGETGELFF
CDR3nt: TGCAGCGTTGACGGGGAGACCGGGGAGCTGTTTTTT

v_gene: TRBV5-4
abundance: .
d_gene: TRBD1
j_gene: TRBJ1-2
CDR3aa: CASRDRVSNYGYTF
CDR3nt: TGTGCCAGCAGGGACAGGGTGTCTAACTATGGCTACACCTTC

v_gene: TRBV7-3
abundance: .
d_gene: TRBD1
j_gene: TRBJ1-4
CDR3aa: CASTSLEGTGVEKLFF
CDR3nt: TGTGCCAGCACCTCGCTCGAAGGGACAGGGGTTGAAAAACTGTTTTTT

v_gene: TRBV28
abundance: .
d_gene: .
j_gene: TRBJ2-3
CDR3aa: CASSSHSRFTDTQYF
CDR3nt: TGTGCCAGCAGTTCCCACAGCCGCTTCACAGATACGCAGTATTTT

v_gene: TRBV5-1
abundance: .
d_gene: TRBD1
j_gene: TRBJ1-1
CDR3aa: CASSRGTGGTEAFF
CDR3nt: TGCGCCAGCAGCCGTGGGACAGGGGGCACTGAAGCTTTCTTT

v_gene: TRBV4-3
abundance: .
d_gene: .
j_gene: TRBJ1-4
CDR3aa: CASSQAGQGEKLFF
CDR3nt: TGCGCCAGCAGCCAAGCCGGCCAGGGGGAAAAACTGTTTTTT

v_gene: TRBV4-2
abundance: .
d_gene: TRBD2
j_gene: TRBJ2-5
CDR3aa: CASNELAGGQETQYF
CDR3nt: TGTGCCAGCAACGAACTAGCGGGGGGCCAAGAGACCCAGTACTTC

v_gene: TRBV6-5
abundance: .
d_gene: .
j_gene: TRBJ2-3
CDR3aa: CASSYGGGADTQYF
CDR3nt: TGTGCCAGCAGTTACGGGGGCGGCGCAGATACGCAGTATTTT

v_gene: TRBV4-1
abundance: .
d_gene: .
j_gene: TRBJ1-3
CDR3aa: CASSQVAGGNTIYF
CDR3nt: TGCGCCAGCAGCCAAGTTGCAGGTGGAAACACCATATATTTT

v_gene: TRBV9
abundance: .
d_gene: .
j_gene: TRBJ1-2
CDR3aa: CASSVAQGNYGYTF
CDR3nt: TGTGCCAGCAGCGTAGCACAGGGTAACTATGGCTACACCTTC

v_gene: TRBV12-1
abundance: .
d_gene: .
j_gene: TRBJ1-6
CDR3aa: CASSPRVVGPLNSPLHF
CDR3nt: TGTGCCAGCAGCCCTCGGGTAGTGGGTCCACTTAATTCACCCCTCCACTTT

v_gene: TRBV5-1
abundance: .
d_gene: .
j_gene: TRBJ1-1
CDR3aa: CASSLASEAFF
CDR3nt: TGCGCCAGCAGCTTGGCCTCTGAAGCTTTCTTT

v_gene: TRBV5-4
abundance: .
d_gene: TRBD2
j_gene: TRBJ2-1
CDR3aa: CASSDRLAYNEQFF
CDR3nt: TGTGCCAGCAGCGACCGACTAGCGTACAATGAGCAGTTCTTC

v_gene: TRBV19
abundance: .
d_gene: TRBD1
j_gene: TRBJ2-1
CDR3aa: CASSIGQGILDEQFF
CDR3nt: TGTGCCAGTAGTATAGGACAGGGGATTTTAGATGAGCAGTTCTTC

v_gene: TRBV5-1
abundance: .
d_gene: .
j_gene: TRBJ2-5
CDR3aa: CASSFGRETQYF
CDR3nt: TGCGCCAGCAGCTTCGGCCGGGAGACCCAGTACTTC

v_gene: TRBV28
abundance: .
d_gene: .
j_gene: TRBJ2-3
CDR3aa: CASSFVRTDTQYF
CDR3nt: TGTGCCAGCAGTTTTGTGAGAACGGATACGCAGTATTTT

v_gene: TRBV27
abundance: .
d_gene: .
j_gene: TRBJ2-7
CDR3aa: CASSLIGSHEQYF
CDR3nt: TGTGCCAGCAGTTTAATCGGGAGCCACGAGCAGTACTTC

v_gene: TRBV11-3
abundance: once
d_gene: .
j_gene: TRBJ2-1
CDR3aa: CASSLNREWGNEQFF
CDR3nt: TGTGCCAGCAGCCTCAACAGGGAATGGGGAAATGAGCAGTTCTTC

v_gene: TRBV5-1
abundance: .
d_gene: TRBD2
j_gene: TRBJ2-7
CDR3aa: CASSGTSGGSVYEQYF
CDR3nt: TGCGCCAGCAGCGGGACTAGCGGGGGGTCCGTCTACGAGCAGTACTTC

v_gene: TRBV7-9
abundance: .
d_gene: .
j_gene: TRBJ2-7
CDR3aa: CASSLAQVGDSYEQYF
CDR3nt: TGTGCCAGCAGCTTAGCGCAGGTTGGGGACTCCTACGAGCAGTACTTC

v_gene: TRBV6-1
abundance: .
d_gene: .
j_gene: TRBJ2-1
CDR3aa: CASRSRGGGDEQFF
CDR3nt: TGTGCCAGCAGGAGCAGGGGAGGGGGGGATGAGCAGTTCTTC

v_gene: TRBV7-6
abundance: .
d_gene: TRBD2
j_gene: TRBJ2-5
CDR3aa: CASSPSPGGRGETQYF
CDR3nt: TGTGCCAGCAGCCCCTCTCCCGGGGGGAGGGGAGAGACCCAGTACTTC

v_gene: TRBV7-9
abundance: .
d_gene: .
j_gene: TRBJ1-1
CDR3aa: CASSSPTGGMNTEAFF
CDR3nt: TGTGCCAGCAGCTCTCCGACAGGAGGCATGAACACTGAAGCTTTCTTT

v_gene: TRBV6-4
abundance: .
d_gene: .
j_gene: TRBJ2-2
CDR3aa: CASRNGVGGELFF
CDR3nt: TGTGCCAGCAGAAACGGGGTCGGCGGGGAGCTGTTTTTT

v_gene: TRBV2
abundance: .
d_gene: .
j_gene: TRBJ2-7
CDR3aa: CASSTGTPATKGHF
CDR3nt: TGTGCCAGCAGTACCGGGACACCTGCTACGAAGGGCCACTTC

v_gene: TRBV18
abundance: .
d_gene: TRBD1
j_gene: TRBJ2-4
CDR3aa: CASSPKFQSGTGWVLGNIQYF
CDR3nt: TGTGCCAGCTCACCAAAGTTCCAATCCGGGACAGGGTGGGTGCTGGGAAACATTCAGTACTTC

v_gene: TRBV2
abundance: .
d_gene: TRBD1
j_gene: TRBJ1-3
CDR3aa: CASSGQGPLSGNTIYF
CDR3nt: TGTGCCAGCAGTGGACAGGGGCCCCTCTCTGGAAACACCATATATTTT

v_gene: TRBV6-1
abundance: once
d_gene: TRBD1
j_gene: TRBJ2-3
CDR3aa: CASSEAQGPQGVTDTQYF
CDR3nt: TGTGCCAGCAGTGAAGCTCAAGGACCACAGGGGGTCACAGATACGCAGTATTTT

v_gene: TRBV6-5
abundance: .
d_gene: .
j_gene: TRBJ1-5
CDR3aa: CASSYSRGSNQPQHF
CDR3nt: TGTGCCAGCAGTTACTCGAGGGGTAGCAATCAGCCCCAGCATTTT

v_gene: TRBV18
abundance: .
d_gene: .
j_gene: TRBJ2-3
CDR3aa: CASSPPSTDTQYF
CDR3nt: TGTGCCAGCTCACCCCCTAGCACAGATACGCAGTATTTT

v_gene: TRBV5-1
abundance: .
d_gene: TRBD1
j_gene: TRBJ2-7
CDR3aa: CASSTWDRGSSYEQYF
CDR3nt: TGCGCCAGCAGCACCTGGGACAGGGGGAGCTCCTACGAGCAGTACTTC

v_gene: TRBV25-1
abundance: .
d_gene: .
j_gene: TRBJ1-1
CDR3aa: CASKREFNTEAFF
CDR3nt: TGTGCCAGCAAAAGGGAGTTTAACACTGAAGCTTTCTTT

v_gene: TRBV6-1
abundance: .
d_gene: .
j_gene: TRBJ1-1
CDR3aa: CASIRQVVTEAFF
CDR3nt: TGTGCCAGCATCAGACAGGTTGTCACTGAAGCTTTCTTT

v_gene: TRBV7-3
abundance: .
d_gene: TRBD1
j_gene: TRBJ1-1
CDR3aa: CASSPTGTGLMNTEAFF
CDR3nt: TGTGCCAGCAGCCCTACCGGGACAGGGCTCATGAACACTGAAGCTTTCTTT

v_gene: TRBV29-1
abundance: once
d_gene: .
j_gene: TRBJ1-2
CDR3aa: CSVGGALYGYTF
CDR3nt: TGCAGCGTTGGAGGGGCCCTATATGGCTACACCTTC

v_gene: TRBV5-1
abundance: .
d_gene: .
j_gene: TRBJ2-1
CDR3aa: CASSPRPDYEQFF
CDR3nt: TGCGCCAGCAGCCCGCGACCTGACTATGAGCAGTTCTTC

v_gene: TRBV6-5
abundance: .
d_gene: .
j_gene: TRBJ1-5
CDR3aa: CASRESPNQPQHF
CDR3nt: TGTGCCAGCAGAGAGTCGCCAAATCAGCCCCAGCATTTT

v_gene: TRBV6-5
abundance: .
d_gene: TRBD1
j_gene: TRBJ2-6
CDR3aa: CASSYGTGTGANVLTF
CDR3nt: TGTGCCAGCAGTTACGGGACAGGGACTGGGGCCAACGTCCTGACTTTC

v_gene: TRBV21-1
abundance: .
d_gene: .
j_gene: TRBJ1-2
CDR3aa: CASSKTAGPPYGYTF
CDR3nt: TGTGCCAGCAGCAAAACGGCAGGGCCCCCCTATGGCTACACCTTC

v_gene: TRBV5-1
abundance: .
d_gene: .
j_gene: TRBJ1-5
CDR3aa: CASSLGGAGNQPQHF
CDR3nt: TGCGCCAGCAGCTTGGGAGGGGCTGGCAATCAGCCCCAGCATTTT

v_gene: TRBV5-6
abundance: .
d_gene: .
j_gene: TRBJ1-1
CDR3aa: CASSGPPYQNTEAFF
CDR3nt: TGTGCCAGCAGCGGGCCACCCTATCAGAACACTGAAGCTTTCTTT

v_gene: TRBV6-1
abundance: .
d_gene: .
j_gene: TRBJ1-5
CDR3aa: CASSEEGGWYQPQHF
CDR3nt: TGTGCCAGCAGTGAAGAGGGGGGTTGGTATCAGCCCCAGCATTTT

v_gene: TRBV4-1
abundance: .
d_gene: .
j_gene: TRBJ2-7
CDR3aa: CASSQPTIGDYEQYF
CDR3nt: TGCGCCAGCAGCCAGCCGACAATAGGAGACTACGAGCAGTACTTC

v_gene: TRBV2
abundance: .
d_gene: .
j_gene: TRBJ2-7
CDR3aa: CASIRGTYEQYF
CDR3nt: TGTGCCAGCATTCGGGGCACCTACGAGCAGTACTTC

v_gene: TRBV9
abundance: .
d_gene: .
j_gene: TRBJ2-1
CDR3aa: CASSPRGSYNEQFF
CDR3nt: TGTGCCAGCAGCCCTAGGGGGTCCTACAATGAGCAGTTCTTC

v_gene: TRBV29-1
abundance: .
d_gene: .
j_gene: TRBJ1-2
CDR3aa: CSARVEKDSRGYGYTF
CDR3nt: TGCAGCGCTCGAGTAGAAAAGGACAGCCGAGGCTATGGCTACACCTTC